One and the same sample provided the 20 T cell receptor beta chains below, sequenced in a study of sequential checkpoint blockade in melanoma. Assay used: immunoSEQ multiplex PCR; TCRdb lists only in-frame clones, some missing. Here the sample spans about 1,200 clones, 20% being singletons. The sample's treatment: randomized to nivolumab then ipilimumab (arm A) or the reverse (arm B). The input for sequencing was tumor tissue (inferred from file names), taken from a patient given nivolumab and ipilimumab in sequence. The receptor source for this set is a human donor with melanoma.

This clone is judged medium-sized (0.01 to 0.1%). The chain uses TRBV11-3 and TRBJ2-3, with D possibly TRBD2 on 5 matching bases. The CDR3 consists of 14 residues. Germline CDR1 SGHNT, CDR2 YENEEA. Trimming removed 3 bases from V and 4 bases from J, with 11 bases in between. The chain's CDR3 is CASSFALAADTQYF. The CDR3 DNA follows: TGTGCCAGCAGCTTCGCCCTAGCCGCAGATACGCAGTATTTT.

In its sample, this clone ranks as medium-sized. The CDR3 DNA reads as TGTGCCAGCAGTTACTTAACAGGGGGGAAAGAGACCCAGTACTTC. It codes for CASSYLTGGKETQYF. The V call is TRBV6-8, the J call TRBJ2-5, with 8 bases that match TRBD1. V trimming: 1 base; J trimming: 3 bases; junction bases outside the gene matches: 4. Germline V lookup: CDR1 MNHGY, CDR2 SAAAGT. The CDR3 sequence is 15 residues long.

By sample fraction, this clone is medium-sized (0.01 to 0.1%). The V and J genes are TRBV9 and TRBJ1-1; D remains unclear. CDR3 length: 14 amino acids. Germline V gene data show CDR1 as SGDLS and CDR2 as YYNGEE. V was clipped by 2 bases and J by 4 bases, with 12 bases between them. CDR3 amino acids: CASSVLDGVTEAFF. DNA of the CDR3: TGTGCCAGCAGCGTGCTCGACGGGGTCACTGAAGCTTTCTTT.

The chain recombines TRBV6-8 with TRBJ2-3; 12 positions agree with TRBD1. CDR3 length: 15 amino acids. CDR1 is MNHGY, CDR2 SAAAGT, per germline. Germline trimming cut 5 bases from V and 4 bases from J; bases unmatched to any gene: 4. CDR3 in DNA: TGTGCCAGCAGTGACGGGACAGGGGGCGCAGATACGCAGTATTTT. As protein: CASSDGTGGADTQYF.

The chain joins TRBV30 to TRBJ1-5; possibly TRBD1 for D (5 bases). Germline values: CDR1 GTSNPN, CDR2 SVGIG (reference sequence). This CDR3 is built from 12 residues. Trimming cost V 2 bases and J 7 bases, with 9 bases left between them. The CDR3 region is CAWSLDRQPQHF. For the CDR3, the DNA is TGTGCCTGGAGTTTAGACAGACAGCCCCAGCATTTT.

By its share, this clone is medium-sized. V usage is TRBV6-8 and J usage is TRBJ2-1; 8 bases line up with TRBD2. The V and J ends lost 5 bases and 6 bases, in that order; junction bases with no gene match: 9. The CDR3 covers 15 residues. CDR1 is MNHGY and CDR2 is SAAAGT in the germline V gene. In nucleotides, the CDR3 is TGTGCCAGCAGTGACAAAGCGGGGGACTTCAATGAGCAGTTCTTC. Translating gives CASSDKAGDFNEQFF.

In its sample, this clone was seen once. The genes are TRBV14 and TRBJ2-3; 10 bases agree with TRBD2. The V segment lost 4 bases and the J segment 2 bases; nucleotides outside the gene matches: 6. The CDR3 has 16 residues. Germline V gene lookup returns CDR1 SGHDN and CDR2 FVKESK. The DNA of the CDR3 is TGTGCCAGCAGCCTACAGCGGGGGGGCCTCACAGATACGCAGTATTTT. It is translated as CASSLQRGGLTDTQYF.

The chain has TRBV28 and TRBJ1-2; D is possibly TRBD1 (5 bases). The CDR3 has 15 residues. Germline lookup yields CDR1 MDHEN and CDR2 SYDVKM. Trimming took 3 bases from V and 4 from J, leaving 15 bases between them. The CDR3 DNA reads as TGTGCCAGCAGTTTGCCACGGGGCGCAGGCTATGGCTACACCTTC. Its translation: CASSLPRGAGYGYTF.

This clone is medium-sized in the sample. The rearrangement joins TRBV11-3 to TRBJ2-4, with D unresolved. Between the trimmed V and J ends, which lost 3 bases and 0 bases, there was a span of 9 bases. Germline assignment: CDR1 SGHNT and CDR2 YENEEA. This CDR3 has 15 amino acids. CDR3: CASSLEGGAKNIQYF. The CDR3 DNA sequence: TGTGCCAGCAGCTTGGAAGGTGGAGCCAAAAACATTCAGTACTTC.

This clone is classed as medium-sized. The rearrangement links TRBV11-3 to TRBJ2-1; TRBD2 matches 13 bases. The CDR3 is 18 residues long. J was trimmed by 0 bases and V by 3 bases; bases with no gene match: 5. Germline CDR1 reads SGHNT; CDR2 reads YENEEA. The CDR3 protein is CASSFGLAGDLSYNEQFF. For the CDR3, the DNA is TGTGCCAGCAGCTTTGGACTAGCGGGAGATCTCTCCTACAATGAGCAGTTCTTC.

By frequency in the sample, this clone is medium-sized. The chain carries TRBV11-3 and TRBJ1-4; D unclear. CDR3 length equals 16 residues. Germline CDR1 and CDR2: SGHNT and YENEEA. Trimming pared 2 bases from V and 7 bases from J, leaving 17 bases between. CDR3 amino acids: CASSLSGYYRTEKLFF. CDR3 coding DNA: TGTGCCAGCAGCTTAAGTGGTTACTACAGAACTGAAAAACTGTTTTTT.

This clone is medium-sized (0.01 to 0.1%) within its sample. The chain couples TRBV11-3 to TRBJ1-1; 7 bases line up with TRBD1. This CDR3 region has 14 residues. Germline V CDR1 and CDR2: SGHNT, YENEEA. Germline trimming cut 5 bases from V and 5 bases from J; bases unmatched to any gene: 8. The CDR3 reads CASSITGTETEAFF. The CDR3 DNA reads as TGTGCCAGCAGCATAACCGGGACAGAGACTGAAGCTTTCTTT.

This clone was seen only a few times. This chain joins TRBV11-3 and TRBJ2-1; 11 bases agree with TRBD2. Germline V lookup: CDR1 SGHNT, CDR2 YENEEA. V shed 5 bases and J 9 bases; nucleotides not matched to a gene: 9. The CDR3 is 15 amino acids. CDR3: CASSLLLAGAGEQFF. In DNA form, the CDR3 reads TGTGCCAGCAGCCTATTACTAGCGGGAGCGGGTGAGCAGTTCTTC.

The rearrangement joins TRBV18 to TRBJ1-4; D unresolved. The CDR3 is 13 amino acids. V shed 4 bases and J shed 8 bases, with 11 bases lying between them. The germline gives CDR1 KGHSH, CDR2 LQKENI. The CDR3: CASSREAGEKLFF. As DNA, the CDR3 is TGTGCCAGCTCACGGGAGGCGGGGGAAAAACTGTTTTTT.

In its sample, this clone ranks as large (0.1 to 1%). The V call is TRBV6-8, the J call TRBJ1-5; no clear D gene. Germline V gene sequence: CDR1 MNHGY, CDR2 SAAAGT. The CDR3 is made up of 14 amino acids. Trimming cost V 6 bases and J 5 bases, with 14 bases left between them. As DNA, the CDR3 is TGTGCCAGCAGGGGTCCCGGCTATTATCAGCCCCAGCATTTT. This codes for CASRGPGYYQPQHF.

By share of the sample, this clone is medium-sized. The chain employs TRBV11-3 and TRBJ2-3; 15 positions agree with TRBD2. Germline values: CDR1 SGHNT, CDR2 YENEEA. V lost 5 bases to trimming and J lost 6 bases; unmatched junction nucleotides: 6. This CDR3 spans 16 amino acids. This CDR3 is CASSLRGTSGRDTQYF. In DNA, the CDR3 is TGTGCCAGCAGCCTACGGGGGACTAGCGGGAGGGATACGCAGTATTTT.

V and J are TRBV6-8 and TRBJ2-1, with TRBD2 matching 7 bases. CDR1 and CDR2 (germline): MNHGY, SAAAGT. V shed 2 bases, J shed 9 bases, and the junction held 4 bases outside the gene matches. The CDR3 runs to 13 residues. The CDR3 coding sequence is TGTGCCAGCAGTTACAACCTAGCGGCTGAGCAGTTCTTC. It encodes CASSYNLAAEQFF.

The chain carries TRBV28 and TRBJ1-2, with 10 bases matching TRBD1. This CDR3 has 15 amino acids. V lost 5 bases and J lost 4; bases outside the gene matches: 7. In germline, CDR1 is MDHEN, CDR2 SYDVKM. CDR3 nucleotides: TGTGCCAGCAGTGCCGGGACAGGGGATGCCTATGGCTACACCTTC. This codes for CASSAGTGDAYGYTF.

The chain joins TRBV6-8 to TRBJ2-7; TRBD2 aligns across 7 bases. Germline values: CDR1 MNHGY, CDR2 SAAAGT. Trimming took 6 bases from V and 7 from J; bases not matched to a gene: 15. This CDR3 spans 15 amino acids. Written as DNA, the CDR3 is TGTGCCAGCAGAATTGCCGGGACTACCTCGGGGGAGCAGTACTTC. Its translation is CASRIAGTTSGEQYF.

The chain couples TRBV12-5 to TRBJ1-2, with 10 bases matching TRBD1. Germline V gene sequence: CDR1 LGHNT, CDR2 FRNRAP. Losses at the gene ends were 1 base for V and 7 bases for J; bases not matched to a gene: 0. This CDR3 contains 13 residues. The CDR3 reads CASGLGQGAGYTF. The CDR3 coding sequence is TGTGCTAGTGGTTTGGGACAGGGGGCTGGCTACACCTTC. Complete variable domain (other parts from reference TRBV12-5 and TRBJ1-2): DARVTQTPRHKVTEMGQEVTMRCQPILGHNTVFWYRQTMMQGLELLAYFRNRAPLDDSGMPKDRFSAEMPDATLATLKIQPSEPRDSAVYFCASGLGQGAGYTFGSGTRLTVV.